This entry concerns a single T cell receptor beta chain. The sample contains more than one DNA sequence encoding this CDR3. This record comes from a study of cytomegalovirus exposure and HLA in healthy donors. Use of 60 Vbeta and 13 Jbeta primers characterized the PCR. Profiled with immunoSEQ multiplex PCR; TCRdb holds only in-frame clones, not every one. The sample includes 58,000 or so clones, roughly 73% seen only once; the top ten take roughly 25%. This TCR derives from a woman aged 40-49 years in good health and CMV-seropositive. The sample consisted of PBMCs.

The CDR3: CASSPPGQRNTEAFF. In nucleotides, the CDR3 is TGTGCCAGCAGCCCCCCGGGACAGAGAAACACTGAAGCTTTCTTT. The chain couples TRBV5-4 to TRBJ1-1; 7 nucleotides align to TRBD1. The V segment lost 4 bases and the J segment 2 bases; nucleotides outside the gene matches: 8. The CDR3 runs to 15 residues. Germline assignment: CDR1 SGHNT and CDR2 YYREEE (reference sequence).